Listed here are 19 T cell receptor beta chains from one sample, sequenced in a study of T cell responses to AZD1222 COVID-19 vaccine (dated by TCRdb to about 2021). Preparation of the library involved the immunoSEQ multiplex PCR assay. TCRdb limited this immuneACCESS table to in-frame rearrangements with V and J called. A share of clones is missing; checked studies link under half to unresolved V genes, and the rest is unexplained. This sample comprises over 150,000 clones, just over 90% of them detected only once. The ten most abundant clones make up approximately 2.8% of the sample. Read against the paper, the sample's time point label means: baseline before first vaccination. Source: peripheral blood, taken on day 0 of AZD1222 vaccination. The receptors stem from an adult in good health.

This chain connects TRBV27 to TRBJ1-5; D possibly corresponds to TRBD1 (5 bases). Trimming left V 3 bases short and J 1 base short, with 10 bases between. The CDR3 runs 15 residues. Germline V CDR1 and CDR2: MNHEY, SMNVEV (reference sequence). CDR3: CASSLGQTSNQPQHF. In DNA form, the CDR3 reads TGTGCCAGCAGTTTGGGGCAGACGAGCAATCAGCCCCAGCATTTT.

This clone was recorded a few times. V gene TRBV5-1 combines with J gene TRBJ2-2, with D maybe TRBD2 (6 bases). Trimming removed 3 bases from V and 7 bases from J, with 13 bases in between. Germline CDR1 and CDR2: SGHRS and YFSETQ. The CDR3 sequence is 14 residues long. CDR3 sequence reads: CASSSGGVIGELFF. CDR3 sequence (DNA): TGCGCCAGCAGCTCGGGCGGGGTTATCGGGGAGCTGTTTTTT.

In nucleotides, the CDR3 is TGCGCCAGCAGCCGGCAGACCCAGGGAGACTATGGCTACACCTTC. It is translated as CASSRQTQGDYGYTF. V is TRBV4-3 and J is TRBJ1-2, with D tentatively TRBD1 (5 bases). The CDR3 contains 15 residues. Trimming removed 4 bases at V and 3 bases at J, with 15 bases between. Germline CDR1 and CDR2: LGHNA and YSLEER.

This clone has a count of ten or more. The rearrangement uses TRBV5-4 and TRBJ2-3, with 7 bases matching TRBD1. This CDR3 contains 15 residues. Losses at the gene ends were 5 bases for V and 4 bases for J; bases not matched to a gene: 10. CDR1 and CDR2 from the germline V gene are SGHNT and YYREEE (reference sequence). This CDR3 is CASRGKGAPSDTQYF. As DNA, the CDR3 is TGTGCCAGCAGGGGAAAGGGGGCGCCATCAGATACGCAGTATTTT.

This chain links TRBV19 with TRBJ1-1; maybe TRBD1 (5 bases). Per germline, CDR1 LNHDA and CDR2 SQIVND (reference sequence). CDR3 length: 13 amino acids. V was trimmed by 5 bases and J by 4 bases, leaving 11 bases between them. CDR3 amino acids: CASSRAGGTEAFF. CDR3 sequence (DNA): TGTGCCAGTAGTCGGGCCGGGGGCACTGAAGCTTTCTTT.

The V gene is TRBV6-1, the J gene TRBJ2-7; D possibly uses TRBD1 or TRBD2 (5 bases each). Trimming left V 2 bases short and J 0 bases short, with 11 bases between. Germline V gene sequence: CDR1 MNHNS, CDR2 SASEGT. The CDR3 runs 15 residues. CDR3 sequence reads: CASSEPAGTSYEQYF. As DNA, the CDR3 is TGTGCCAGCAGTGAACCTGCAGGGACCTCCTACGAGCAGTACTTC.

This chain links TRBV19 with TRBJ2-1; 8 nucleotides match TRBD2. J lost 4 bases, V lost 7 bases, and 9 bases had no gene match. The germline CDR1 and CDR2 sequences are LNHDA and SQIVND (reference sequence). The CDR3 runs 15 residues. The CDR3 spells CASTLTSAIYNEQFF. CDR3 sequence (DNA): TGTGCCAGTACCCTGACTAGCGCGATATACAATGAGCAGTTCTTC.

The chain joins TRBV6-2 or TRBV6-3 to TRBJ1-1; no clear D gene. V was pared by 0 bases and J by 6 bases, with 14 bases between. Germline CDR1 and CDR2: MNHEY and SVGEGT. This CDR3 comprises 15 residues. This CDR3 is CASSYSTASGAEAFF. DNA for the CDR3: TGTGCCAGCAGTTACTCGACGGCCTCCGGGGCTGAAGCTTTCTTT.

V usage is TRBV24-1 and J usage is TRBJ2-1, with 8 bases fitting TRBD2. Germline CDR1 and CDR2: KGHDR and SFDVKD. The CDR3 length is 16 residues. Trimming at V came to 4 bases and at J to 7 bases, leaving 11 bases not matched to a gene. The CDR3 here is CATSEPGGRRGNEQFF. The CDR3 DNA follows: TGTGCCACCAGTGAGCCGGGAGGGCGGAGGGGGAATGAGCAGTTCTTC.

V is TRBV11-3 and J is TRBJ1-1; D remains ambiguous. Germline-derived CDR1 and CDR2 are SGHNT and YENEEA. The CDR3 is made up of 14 amino acids. Between the trimmed V and J ends, which lost 2 bases and 1 base, there was a span of 8 bases. CDR3 nucleotides: TGTGCCAGCAGCTTAAGTGTAGGGAACACTGAAGCTTTCTTT. Protein: CASSLSVGNTEAFF.

V gene TRBV30 combines with J gene TRBJ2-7; 7 bases map to TRBD2. The V segment lost 0 bases and the J segment 5 bases; nucleotides outside the gene matches: 10. Germline CDR1 is GTSNPN and CDR2 is SVGIG (reference sequence). The CDR3 extends over 15 amino acids. This CDR3 is CAWSVSTWGRDEQYF. The DNA of the CDR3 is TGTGCCTGGAGTGTAAGCACCTGGGGGAGGGACGAGCAGTACTTC.

The rearrangement uses TRBV14 and TRBJ2-1; 7 bases match TRBD1. Germline loops: CDR1 SGHDN, CDR2 FVKESK. V shed 4 bases and J 5 bases; nucleotides not matched to a gene: 5. CDR3 length equals 14 residues. Here the CDR3 DNA reads TGTGCCAGCAGCCCCGACAGGGCCCACAATGAGCAGTTCTTC. Translating gives CASSPDRAHNEQFF.

V is TRBV6-4 and J is TRBJ1-2; D gene unclear. The CDR3 covers 15 residues. In germline, CDR1 is MRHNA, CDR2 SNTAGT. V shed 6 bases and J shed 2 bases, with 16 bases lying between them. CDR3 protein: CASRPTGKANYGYTF. CDR3 bases: TGTGCCAGCAGGCCGACGGGTAAAGCCAACTATGGCTACACCTTC.

The chain links TRBV19 to TRBJ1-1; 7 bases match TRBD1. Germline CDR1 LNHDA, CDR2 SQIVND (reference sequence). The CDR3 runs 14 residues. V shed 11 bases, J shed 1 base, and the junction held 10 bases outside the gene matches. The DNA for the CDR3 is TGTGCCTCCAGACCCGGGACAGAGAACACTGAAGCTTTCTTT. Translation: CASRPGTENTEAFF.

The chain recombines TRBV10-3 with TRBJ1-1; maybe TRBD1 (5 bases). Germline-derived CDR1 and CDR2 are ENHRY and SYGVKD. Trimming left V 10 bases short and J 3 bases short, with 18 bases between. The length of the CDR3 is 14 residues. CDR3 DNA sequence: TGTGCCACAATACAGGATTGGTCTTACACTGAAGCTTTCTTT. This codes for CATIQDWSYTEAFF.

J is TRBJ2-5 and V is TRBV5-6, with TRBD1 identical over 8 bases. Germline values: CDR1 SGHDT, CDR2 YYEEEE. This CDR3 has 16 residues. The V segment lost 3 bases and the J segment 0 bases; nucleotides outside the gene matches: 7. CDR3 region: CASSSDRGVYQETQYF. CDR3 nucleotide sequence: TGTGCCAGCAGCTCAGACAGGGGTGTATACCAAGAGACCCAGTACTTC.

The genes are TRBV5-4 and TRBJ2-1; D is ambiguous. The CDR3 length is 16 residues. Germline V gene lookup returns CDR1 SGHNT and CDR2 YYREEE (reference sequence). V was trimmed by 0 bases and J by 1 base, leaving 11 bases between them. Written as DNA, the CDR3 is TGTGCCAGCAGCTTGGCCTCGTGGGGATCCTACAATGAGCAGTTCTTC. It is translated as CASSLASWGSYNEQFF.

The chain joins TRBV5-6 to TRBJ2-7; TRBD2 is a possible D gene (6 bases). V was trimmed by 4 bases and J by 2 bases, leaving 13 bases between them. CDR1 SGHDT and CDR2 YYEEEE come from the germline V gene. This CDR3 is 14 amino acids long. CDR3 sequence (DNA): TGTGCCAGCAGCGCCCGGGGGACTGCCTACGAGCAGTACTTC. Translated, it gives CASSARGTAYEQYF.

This chain joins TRBV6-5 and TRBJ2-3; D tentatively reads TRBD1 or TRBD2 (5 bases each). V lost 4 bases and J 4 bases, leaving 12 bases between the germline ends. Germline CDR1 is MNHEY and CDR2 is SVGAGI. The CDR3 has 14 residues. CDR3 in amino acids: CASSSWGLSDTQYF. The CDR3, as DNA: TGTGCCAGCAGTTCTTGGGGGTTGTCAGATACGCAGTATTTT.